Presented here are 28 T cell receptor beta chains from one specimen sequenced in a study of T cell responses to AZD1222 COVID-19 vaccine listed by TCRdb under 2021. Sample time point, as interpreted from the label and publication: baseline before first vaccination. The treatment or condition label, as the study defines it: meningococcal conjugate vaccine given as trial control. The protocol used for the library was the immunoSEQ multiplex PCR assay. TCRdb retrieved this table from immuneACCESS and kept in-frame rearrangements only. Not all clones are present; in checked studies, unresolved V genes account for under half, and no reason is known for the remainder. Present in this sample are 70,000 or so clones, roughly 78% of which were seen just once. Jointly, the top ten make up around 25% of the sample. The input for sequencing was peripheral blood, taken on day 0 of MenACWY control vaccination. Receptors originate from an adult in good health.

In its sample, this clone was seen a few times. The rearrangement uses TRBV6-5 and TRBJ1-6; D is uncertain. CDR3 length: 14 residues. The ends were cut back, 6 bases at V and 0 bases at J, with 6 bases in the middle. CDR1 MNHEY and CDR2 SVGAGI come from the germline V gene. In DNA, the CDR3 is TGTGCCAGCAGGCGAAGCTCCTATAATTCACCCCTCCACTTT. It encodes CASRRSSYNSPLHF.

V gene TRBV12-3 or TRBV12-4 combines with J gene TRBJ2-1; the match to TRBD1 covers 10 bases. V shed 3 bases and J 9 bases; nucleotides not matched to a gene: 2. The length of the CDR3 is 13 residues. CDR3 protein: CASSLTGGSEQFF. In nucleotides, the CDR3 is TGTGCCAGCAGTTTGACAGGGGGCAGTGAGCAGTTCTTC.

The DNA of the CDR3 is TGCGCCAGCAGCTTGGGAAGTAGGCAGGGAGCCGGGGAGCTGTTTTTT. It encodes CASSLGSRQGAGELFF. V gene TRBV5-1 combines with J gene TRBJ2-2; tentatively, D is TRBD1 or TRBD2 (5 bases each). The CDR3 contains 16 residues. CDR1 SGHRS and CDR2 YFSETQ come from the germline V gene. V was clipped by 0 bases and J by 6 bases, with 15 bases between them.

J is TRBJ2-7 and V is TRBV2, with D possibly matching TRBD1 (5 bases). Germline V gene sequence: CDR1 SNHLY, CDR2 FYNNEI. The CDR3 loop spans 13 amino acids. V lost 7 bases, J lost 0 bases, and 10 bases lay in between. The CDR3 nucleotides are TGTGCCAGCACCCAGGACAACTCCTACGAGCAGTACTTC. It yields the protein CASTQDNSYEQYF.

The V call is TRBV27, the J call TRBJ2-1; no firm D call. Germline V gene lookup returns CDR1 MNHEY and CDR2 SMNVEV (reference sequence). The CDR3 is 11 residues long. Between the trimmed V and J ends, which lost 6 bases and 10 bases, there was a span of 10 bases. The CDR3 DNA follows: TGTGCCAGCAGAGGTGGAGCGGAGCAGTTCTTC. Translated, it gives CASRGGAEQFF.

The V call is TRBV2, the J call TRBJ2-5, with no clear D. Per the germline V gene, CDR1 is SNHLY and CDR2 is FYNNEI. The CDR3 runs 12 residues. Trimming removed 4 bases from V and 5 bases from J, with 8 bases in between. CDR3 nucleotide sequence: TGTGCCAGCAGTGTGCATTCCGAGACCCAGTACTTC. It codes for CASSVHSETQYF.

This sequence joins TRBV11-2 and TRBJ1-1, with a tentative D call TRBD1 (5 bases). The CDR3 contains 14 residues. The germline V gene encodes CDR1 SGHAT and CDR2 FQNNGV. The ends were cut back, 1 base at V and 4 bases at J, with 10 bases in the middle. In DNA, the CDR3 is TGTGCCAGCAGCTTAGGGTGGGGGTCCACTGAAGCTTTCTTT. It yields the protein CASSLGWGSTEAFF.

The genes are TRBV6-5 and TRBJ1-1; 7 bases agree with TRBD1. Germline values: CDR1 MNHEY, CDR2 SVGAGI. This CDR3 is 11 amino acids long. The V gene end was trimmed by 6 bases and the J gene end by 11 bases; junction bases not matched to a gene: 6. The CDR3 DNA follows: TGTGCCAGCAGGAAAACAGGGGTGGCTTTCTTT. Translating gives CASRKTGVAFF.

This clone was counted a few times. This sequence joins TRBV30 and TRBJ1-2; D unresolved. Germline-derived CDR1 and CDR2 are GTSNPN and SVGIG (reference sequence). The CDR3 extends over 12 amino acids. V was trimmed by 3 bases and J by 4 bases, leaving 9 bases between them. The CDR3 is CAWRDGAYGYTF. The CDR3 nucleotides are TGTGCCTGGAGGGACGGCGCCTATGGCTACACCTTC. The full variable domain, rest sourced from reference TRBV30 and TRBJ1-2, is SQTIHQWPATLVQPVGSPLSLECTVEGTSNPNLYWYRQAAGRGLQLLFYSVGIGQISSEVPQNLSASRPQDRQFILSSKKLLLSDSGFYLCAWRDGAYGYTFGSGTRLTVV.

CDR3 bases: TGTGCCAGCAGTTTTCCACCCGGGACCATCAATGAGCAGTTCTTC. As protein: CASSFPPGTINEQFF. The gene calls are TRBV6-2 or TRBV6-3 and TRBJ2-1; TRBD1 or TRBD2 may be the D gene (5 bases each). Between the trimmed V and J ends, which lost 4 bases and 6 bases, there was a span of 16 bases. The CDR3 consists of 15 residues. The germline CDR1 and CDR2 sequences are MNHEY and SVGEGT.

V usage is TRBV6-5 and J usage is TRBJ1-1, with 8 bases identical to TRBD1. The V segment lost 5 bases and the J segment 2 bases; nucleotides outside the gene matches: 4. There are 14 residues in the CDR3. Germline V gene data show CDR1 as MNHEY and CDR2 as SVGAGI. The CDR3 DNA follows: TGTGCCAGCAGTCCCGGACAGGGTAACACTGAAGCTTTCTTT. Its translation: CASSPGQGNTEAFF.

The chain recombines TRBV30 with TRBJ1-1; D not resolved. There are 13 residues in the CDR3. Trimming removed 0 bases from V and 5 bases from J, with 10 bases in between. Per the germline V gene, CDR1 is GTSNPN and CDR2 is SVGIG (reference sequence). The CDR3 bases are TGTGCCTGGAGTGTACAAAGGAGTACTGAAGCTTTCTTT. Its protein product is CAWSVQRSTEAFF. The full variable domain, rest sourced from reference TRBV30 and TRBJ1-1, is SQTIHQWPATLVQPVGSPLSLECTVEGTSNPNLYWYRQAAGRGLQLLFYSVGIGQISSEVPQNLSASRPQDRQFILSSKKLLLSDSGFYLCAWSVQRSTEAFFGQGTRLTVV.

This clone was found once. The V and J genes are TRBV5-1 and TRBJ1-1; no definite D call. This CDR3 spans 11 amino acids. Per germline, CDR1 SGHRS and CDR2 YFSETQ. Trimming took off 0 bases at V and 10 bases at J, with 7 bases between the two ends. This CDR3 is CASSLGDRAFF. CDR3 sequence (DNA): TGCGCCAGCAGCTTGGGTGATCGAGCTTTCTTT.

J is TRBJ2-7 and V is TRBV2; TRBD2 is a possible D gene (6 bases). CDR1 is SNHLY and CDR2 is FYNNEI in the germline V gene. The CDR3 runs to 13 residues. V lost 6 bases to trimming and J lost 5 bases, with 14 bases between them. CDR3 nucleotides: TGTGCCAGCAGGGAGGGCAGGACAAACGAGCAGTACTTC. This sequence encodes CASREGRTNEQYF.

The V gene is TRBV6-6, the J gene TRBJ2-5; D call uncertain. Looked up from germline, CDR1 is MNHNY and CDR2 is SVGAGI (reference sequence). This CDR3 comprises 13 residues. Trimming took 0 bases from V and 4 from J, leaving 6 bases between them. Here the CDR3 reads CASSYSLGETQYF. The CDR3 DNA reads TGTGCCAGCAGTTACTCGTTAGGAGAGACCCAGTACTTC.

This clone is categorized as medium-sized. CDR3: CASSQEGRGDTEAFF. The CDR3 bases are TGCGCCAGCAGCCAAGAAGGCAGAGGCGACACTGAAGCTTTCTTT. V usage is TRBV4-3 and J usage is TRBJ1-1; D gene ambiguous. The V end was cut by 0 bases, the J end by 3 bases, with 11 bases between. Germline V gene lookup returns CDR1 LGHNA and CDR2 YSLEER. The CDR3 sequence is 15 residues long.

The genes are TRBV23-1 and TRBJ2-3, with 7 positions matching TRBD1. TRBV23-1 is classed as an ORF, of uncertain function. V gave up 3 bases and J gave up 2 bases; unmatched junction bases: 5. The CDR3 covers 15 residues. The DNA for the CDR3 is TGCGCCAGCAGTCAGCGGACAGGCAACACAGATACGCAGTATTTT. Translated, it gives CASSQRTGNTDTQYF.

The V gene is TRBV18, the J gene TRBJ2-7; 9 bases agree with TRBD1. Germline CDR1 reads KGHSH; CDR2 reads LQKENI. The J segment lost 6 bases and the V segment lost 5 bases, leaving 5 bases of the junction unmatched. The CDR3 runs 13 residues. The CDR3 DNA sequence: TGTGCCAGCTCAAGACAGGGGGAGGGCGAGCAGTACTTC. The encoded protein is CASSRQGEGEQYF. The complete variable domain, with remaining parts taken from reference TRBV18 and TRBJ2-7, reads NAGVMQNPRHLVRRRGQEARLRCSPMKGHSHVYWYRQLPEEGLKFMVYLQKENIIDESGMPKERFSAEFPKEGPSILRIQQVVRGDSAAYFCASSRQGEGEQYFGPGTRLTVT.

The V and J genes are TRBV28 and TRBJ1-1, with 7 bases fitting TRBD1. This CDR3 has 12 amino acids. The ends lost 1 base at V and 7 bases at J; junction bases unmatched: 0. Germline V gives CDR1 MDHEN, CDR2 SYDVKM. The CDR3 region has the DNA TGTGCCAGCAGTTTATCAGGGGGTGAAGCTTTCTTT. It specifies CASSLSGGEAFF. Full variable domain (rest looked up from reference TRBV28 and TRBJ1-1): DVKVTQSSRYLVKRTGEKVFLECVQDMDHENMFWYRQDPGLGLRLIYFSYDVKMKEKGDIPEGYSVSREKKERFSLILESASTNQTSMYLCASSLSGGEAFFGQGTRLTVV.

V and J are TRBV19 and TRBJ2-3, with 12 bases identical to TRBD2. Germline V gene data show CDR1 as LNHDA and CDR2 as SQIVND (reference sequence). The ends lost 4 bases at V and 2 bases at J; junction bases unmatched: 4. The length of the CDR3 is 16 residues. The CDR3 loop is CASSTTSGRTTDTQYF. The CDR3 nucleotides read TGTGCCAGTAGTACTACTAGCGGGAGGACCACAGATACGCAGTATTTT.

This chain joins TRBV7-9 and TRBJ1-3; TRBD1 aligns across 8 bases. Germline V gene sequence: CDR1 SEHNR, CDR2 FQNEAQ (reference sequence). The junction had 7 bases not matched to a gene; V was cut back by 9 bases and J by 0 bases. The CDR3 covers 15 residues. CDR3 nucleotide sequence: TGTGCCAGTGGGACAGGAATCAACTCTGGAAACACCATATATTTT. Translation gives CASGTGINSGNTIYF.

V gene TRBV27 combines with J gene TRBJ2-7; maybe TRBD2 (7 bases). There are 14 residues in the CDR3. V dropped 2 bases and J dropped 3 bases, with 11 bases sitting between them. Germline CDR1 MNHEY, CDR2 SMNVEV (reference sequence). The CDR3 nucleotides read TGTGCCAGCAGTTTACAGCGGGGACACTACGAGCAGTACTTC. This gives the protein CASSLQRGHYEQYF.

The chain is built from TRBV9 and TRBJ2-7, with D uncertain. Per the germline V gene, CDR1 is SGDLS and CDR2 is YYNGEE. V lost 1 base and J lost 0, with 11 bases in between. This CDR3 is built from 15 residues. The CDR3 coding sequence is TGTGCCAGCAGCGTACAACCGGGCTCCTCCTACGAGCAGTACTTC. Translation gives CASSVQPGSSYEQYF.

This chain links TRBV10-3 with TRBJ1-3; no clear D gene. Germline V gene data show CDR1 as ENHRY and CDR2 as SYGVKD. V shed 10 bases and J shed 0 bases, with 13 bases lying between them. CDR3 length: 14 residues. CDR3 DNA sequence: TGTGCCACCCGGACGGCGATCTCTGGAAACACCATATATTTT. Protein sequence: CATRTAISGNTIYF.

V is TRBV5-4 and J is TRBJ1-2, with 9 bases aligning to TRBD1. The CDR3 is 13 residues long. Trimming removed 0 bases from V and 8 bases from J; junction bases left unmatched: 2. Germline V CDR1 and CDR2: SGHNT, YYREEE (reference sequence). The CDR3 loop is CASSLGTGAGYTF. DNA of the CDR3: TGTGCCAGCAGCTTGGGGACAGGGGCCGGCTACACCTTC.

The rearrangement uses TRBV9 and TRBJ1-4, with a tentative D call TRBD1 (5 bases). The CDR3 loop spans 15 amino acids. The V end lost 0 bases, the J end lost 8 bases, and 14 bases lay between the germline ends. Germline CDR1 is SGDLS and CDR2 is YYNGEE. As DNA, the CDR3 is TGTGCCAGCAGCGTAGGGGGGTCTCGTGTCGAAAAACTGTTTTTT. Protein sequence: CASSVGGSRVEKLFF.

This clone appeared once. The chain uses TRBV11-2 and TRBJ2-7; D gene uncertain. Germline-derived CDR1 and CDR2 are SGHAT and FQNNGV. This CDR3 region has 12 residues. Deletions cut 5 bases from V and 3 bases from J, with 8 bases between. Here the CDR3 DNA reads TGTGCCAGCAGCCTAATCAACTACGAGCAGTACTTC. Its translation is CASSLINYEQYF.

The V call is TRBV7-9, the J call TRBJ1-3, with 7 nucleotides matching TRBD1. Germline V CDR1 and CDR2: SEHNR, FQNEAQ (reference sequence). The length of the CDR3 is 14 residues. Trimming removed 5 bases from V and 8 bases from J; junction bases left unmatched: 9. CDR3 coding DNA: TGTGCCAGCAGCCGGGACAGCCCGAGAGACACCATATATTTT. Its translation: CASSRDSPRDTIYF.